This paragraph reports one T cell receptor (beta chain). It has no known antigen specificity. No base-level quality is on record; no much larger clone is a single base apart. The data were taken from a study of chemoradiotherapy in HPV16-positive cancers (dated by TCRdb to between 2021 and 2024). Describing the broader study: Candidate HPV-specific T-cell clones and common TCR motifs were defined through functional T-cell assays on cells from a couple of HPV16-positive patients. The study set out to ask whether T-cell immunity against the HPV oncoproteins E6 and E7 changes over the course of chemoradiotherapy and whether that immunity affects survival. Next, the candidate HPV-specific TCRs and motifs were followed in TCR repertoires from fewer than 100 patients with HPV-related cancers.

The CDR3 runs 19 residues from the cysteine to the phenylalanine. Just CDR3 DNA is preserved here, 57 bases in frame from base 1. As encoded in the germline V gene, CDR1 is MGHRA while CDR2 is YSYEKL. V has 4 bases trimmed and J has 1 base trimmed; junction bases matching no gene number 12. Paper-wide results and their limitations: Among HPV16-positive patients, expansion of HPV-responsive T cells during chemoradiotherapy was associated with better recurrence-free survival. The functional definition of HPV-specific T cells came from only two HPV16-positive patients, and the survival association was reported for HPV16-positive patients. Expansion of candidate HPV-specific clones and E7-related TCR motifs was observed in the tumor microenvironment during treatment, whereas no such expansion was observed for non-HPV-specific T cells.

Repertoires were sampled multiple times during chemoradiotherapy, which allowed clonal expansion in the tumor microenvironment to be followed. Preparation of the library involved the immunoSEQ multiplex PCR assay. The table was pulled from immuneACCESS by TCRdb, which kept in-frame rearrangements only. Such tables lose some clones; where checked, under half of the loss comes from unresolved V genes, and the rest has no known cause. The sample has 50,000 to 55,000 clones on record, 90% of them singletons. The ten largest make up roughly 3.3% of the sample. This specimen consisted of blood, obtained from a patient who underwent chemoradiotherapy. This TCR was sampled from a human donor with HPV-associated anogenital cancer. The chain is encoded by TRBV4-1 joined to TRBJ2-2, and TRBD2 matches 10 of the central bases. The CDR3 is CASSRLGAGGTLNTGELFF. Read as DNA, the sequence is TGCGCCAGCAGCCGCCTCGGAGCGGGGGGGACACTGAACACCGGGGAGCTGTTTTTT.